The T cell receptor beta chain under discussion was sequenced for a study of post-analysis software for immune sequencing data. Study in general: Recorded disease courses covered relapsing-remitting, secondary progressive and progressive-relapsing multiple sclerosis. Some patients had no subtype annotation.

Germline V lookup: CDR1 MNHEY, CDR2 SVGAGI. The CDR3 sequence is 13 residues long. V was pared by 6 bases and J by 8 bases, with 8 bases of the junction left unmatched. Findings of the study overall: Samples prepared in the same batch strongly co-clustered by F measure. There were five or six TRBV segments more frequent in patients than controls, and TRBV5-6, TRBV5-1 and TRBV20-1 were among them. In multiple sclerosis, normalized Chao1 diversity was significantly below that of controls.

This clonotype turned up a few times. Its antigen remains unidentified. Carried by the TCR beta cDNA libraries were unique molecular identifiers. Hundreds of thousands of cDNA molecules came from about 1 to 10 million T cells. A single record per CDR3 protein comes from TCRdb applying MiXCR to the PCR reads. The sample has about 810,000 distinct CDR3 sequences; about 53% are singletons. The source of this sequence is a girl aged 10-17 years with multiple sclerosis. The material sequenced was blood. The V call is TRBV6-5, the J call TRBJ2-3, with 7 bases fitting TRBD1. The CDR3 DNA sequence: TGTGCCAGCAGACCCAACAGGGGAAGTACGCAGTATTTT. Protein sequence: CASRPNRGSTQYF.